This T cell receptor (beta chain) was retrieved from a study of blood T cell repertoires in COVID-19. Sequencing used immunoSEQ multiplex PCR; TCRdb keeps in-frame clones, though not all of them. The table has 250,000 to 300,000 clones, approximately 90% seen once. Germline V gene sequence: CDR1 MNHEY, CDR2 SVGAGI. V lost 5 bases to trimming and J lost 5 bases; unmatched junction nucleotides: 5. This CDR3 region has 15 residues. Input material: PBMCs or T cells enriched from blood (not recorded which). This TCR was recovered from a woman in her 30s who had recovered from COVID-19. The chain employs TRBV6-5 and TRBJ2-1, with 11 bases matching TRBD2. The CDR3 nucleotides are TGTGCCAGCAGTCCGCTGACTAGCGGGAACAATGAGCAGTTCTTC. Translated: CASSPLTSGNNEQFF.